This T cell receptor (beta chain) was sequenced in a study of T-cell reconstitution after alpha-beta-depleted transplantation in children. Researchers prepared the TCRbeta library using unique molecular identifiers, the study reports. Via MiXCR, TCRdb re-called the PCR reads, giving one row per CDR3 protein. The sample records more than 550,000 distinct CDR3 sequences, roughly 10% being singletons. The source was PBMCs from the stem cell graft donor, collected from the stem cell graft. This sequence was found in a human donor who donated a stem cell graft to a child with acute myeloid leukemia.

Here the CDR3 DNA reads TGTGCCAGCAGCCTAGGGGGCGCGGAGGCAGATACGCAGTATTTT. Protein sequence: CASSLGGAEADTQYF. The chain couples TRBV9 to TRBJ2-3, with 7 bases matching TRBD1. In germline, CDR1 is SGDLS, CDR2 YYNGEE. The junction had 9 bases not matched to a gene; V was cut back by 4 bases and J by 4 bases. The CDR3 is 15 amino acids.